A selection of T cell receptor beta chains follows, all from one sample in a study of identifying expanded T cells in peripheral blood. TCRdb's table, derived via immunoSEQ multiplex PCR, lists solely in-frame clones and lacks some. This repertoire shows 83,000 or so clones, 85% to 90% found once; its top ten account for 3% to 5%. Sample: blood. These receptors came from a person aged 18-70 years in good health. Both conserved end residues are part of each CDR3. Each record gives: CDR3 protein, CDR3 DNA, J gene, D gene, clone size, V gene. A D gene is named only where the DNA matches it firmly. Size tells how often a clone was seen (once, few, many) or the class of an expanded clone, and some rows leave it out.

cdr3_aa: CASSLARSGRAHEQFF
cdr3_nt: TGTGCCAGCAGCTTAGCGCGCAGCGGGAGGGCCCATGAGCAGTTCTTC
j_call: TRBJ2-1
d_call: TRBD2
clone_size: NA
v_call: TRBV7-2

cdr3_aa: CASSQDSGGTTEAFF
cdr3_nt: TGCGCCAGCAGCCAAGACTCAGGGGGTACCACTGAAGCTTTCTTT
j_call: TRBJ1-1
d_call: TRBD1
clone_size: NA
v_call: TRBV4-3

cdr3_aa: CSVRTRFPTDTQYF
cdr3_nt: TGCAGCGTACGGACCCGATTCCCCACAGATACGCAGTATTTT
j_call: TRBJ2-3
d_call: NA
clone_size: NA
v_call: TRBV29-1

cdr3_aa: CASSFQQPNTGELFF
cdr3_nt: TGTGCCAGCAGTTTCCAGCAACCGAACACCGGGGAGCTGTTTTTT
j_call: TRBJ2-2
d_call: NA
clone_size: NA
v_call: TRBV27

cdr3_aa: CASSGGPFLQYF
cdr3_nt: TGTGCCAGCAGTGGGGGACCTTTTCTGCAGTACTTC
j_call: TRBJ2-7
d_call: NA
clone_size: NA
v_call: TRBV6-1

cdr3_aa: CAWEVRRDTEAFF
cdr3_nt: TGTGCCTGGGAGGTAAGGAGGGACACTGAAGCTTTCTTT
j_call: TRBJ1-1
d_call: NA
clone_size: NA
v_call: TRBV30

cdr3_aa: CASSSKGPNEQFF
cdr3_nt: TGTGCCAGCAGCAGCAAGGGCCCCAATGAGCAGTTCTTC
j_call: TRBJ2-1
d_call: NA
clone_size: NA
v_call: TRBV7-9

cdr3_aa: CASSALDTQYF
cdr3_nt: TGTGCCAGCAGCGCGTTAGATACGCAGTATTTT
j_call: TRBJ2-3
d_call: NA
clone_size: NA
v_call: TRBV9

cdr3_aa: CASSLAGDLGEQYF
cdr3_nt: TGTGCCAGCAGCTTAGCTGGGGATCTTGGCGAGCAGTACTTC
j_call: TRBJ2-7
d_call: NA
clone_size: NA
v_call: TRBV11-2

cdr3_aa: CASTTKTGFETQYF
cdr3_nt: TGTGCCAGCACCACCAAGACAGGGTTTGAGACCCAGTACTTC
j_call: TRBJ2-5
d_call: TRBD1
clone_size: NA
v_call: TRBV18

cdr3_aa: CASSPATGGNEQFF
cdr3_nt: TGTGCCAGCTCCCCCGCAACAGGGGGCAATGAGCAGTTCTTC
j_call: TRBJ2-1
d_call: TRBD1
clone_size: NA
v_call: TRBV6-1

cdr3_aa: CASSLGRNTEAFF
cdr3_nt: TGCGCCAGCAGCTTGGGGAGGAACACTGAAGCTTTCTTT
j_call: TRBJ1-1
d_call: NA
clone_size: NA
v_call: TRBV5-1

cdr3_aa: CASSERGGQPQHF
cdr3_nt: TGTGCCAGCAGTGAAAGGGGGGGACAGCCCCAGCATTTT
j_call: TRBJ1-5
d_call: NA
clone_size: NA
v_call: TRBV2

cdr3_aa: CAISEPSGPTDTQYF
cdr3_nt: TGTGCCATCAGTGAGCCCAGCGGGCCCACAGATACGCAGTATTTT
j_call: TRBJ2-3
d_call: NA
clone_size: NA
v_call: TRBV10-3

cdr3_aa: CASSSPGGYTGELFF
cdr3_nt: TGTGCCAGCAGTTCCCCAGGGGGGTACACCGGGGAGCTGTTTTTT
j_call: TRBJ2-2
d_call: NA
clone_size: NA
v_call: TRBV27

cdr3_aa: CASSDTQYF
cdr3_nt: TGTGCCAGCAGCGATACGCAGTATTTT
j_call: TRBJ2-3
d_call: NA
clone_size: NA
v_call: TRBV21-1

cdr3_aa: CASSSWASLGTEAFF
cdr3_nt: TGTGCCAGCAGCTCATGGGCCTCGCTTGGGACTGAAGCTTTCTTT
j_call: TRBJ1-1
d_call: NA
clone_size: NA
v_call: TRBV7-2

cdr3_aa: CASSVEHLYGYTF
cdr3_nt: TGTGCCAGCAGTGTCGAACACCTCTATGGCTACACCTTC
j_call: TRBJ1-2
d_call: NA
clone_size: NA
v_call: TRBV6-1

cdr3_aa: CASSIRPRNEKLFF
cdr3_nt: TGTGCCAGTAGTATCAGGCCAAGGAATGAAAAACTGTTTTTT
j_call: TRBJ1-4
d_call: NA
clone_size: once
v_call: TRBV19

cdr3_aa: CASSLDPPTDTQYF
cdr3_nt: TGTGCCAGCAGCTTAGACCCCCCCACAGATACGCAGTATTTT
j_call: TRBJ2-3
d_call: NA
clone_size: NA
v_call: TRBV7-9

cdr3_aa: CASSYGLANTEAFF
cdr3_nt: TGTGCCAGCAGTTACGGTCTCGCCAACACTGAAGCTTTCTTT
j_call: TRBJ1-1
d_call: NA
clone_size: NA
v_call: TRBV6-5

cdr3_aa: CASRKGGTEAFF
cdr3_nt: TGTGCCAGCAGAAAGGGTGGCACTGAAGCTTTCTTT
j_call: TRBJ1-1
d_call: NA
clone_size: NA
v_call: TRBV27

cdr3_aa: CSVEVFRPGLAYNEQFF
cdr3_nt: TGCAGCGTTGAGGTTTTTCGTCCGGGACTAGCGTACAATGAGCAGTTCTTC
j_call: TRBJ2-1
d_call: TRBD2
clone_size: NA
v_call: TRBV29-1

cdr3_aa: CAWSYSFGTGIQPQHF
cdr3_nt: TGTGCCTGGAGTTACTCGTTCGGGACAGGGATACAGCCCCAGCATTTT
j_call: TRBJ1-5
d_call: TRBD1
clone_size: NA
v_call: TRBV30

cdr3_aa: CASSPDPVGRTGELFF
cdr3_nt: TGTGCCAGCTCACCAGACCCGGTCGGTCGGACCGGGGAGCTGTTTTTT
j_call: TRBJ2-2
d_call: NA
clone_size: NA
v_call: TRBV18

cdr3_aa: CASFGRRAFF
cdr3_nt: TGTGCCAGCTTCGGAAGAAGGGCTTTCTTT
j_call: TRBJ1-1
d_call: NA
clone_size: NA
v_call: TRBV6-5

cdr3_aa: CAWSPPLGNTEAFF
cdr3_nt: TGTGCCTGGAGTCCCCCCCTGGGGAACACTGAAGCTTTCTTT
j_call: TRBJ1-1
d_call: NA
clone_size: NA
v_call: TRBV30

cdr3_aa: CASSVVGGNTEAFF
cdr3_nt: TGTGCCAGCAGCGTAGTGGGGGGGAACACTGAAGCTTTCTTT
j_call: TRBJ1-1
d_call: NA
clone_size: NA
v_call: TRBV9

cdr3_aa: CASSSAPYEQYF
cdr3_nt: TGCGCCAGCAGCTCGGCCCCCTACGAGCAGTACTTC
j_call: TRBJ2-7
d_call: NA
clone_size: NA
v_call: TRBV10-1

cdr3_aa: CASSWTSAYNEQFF
cdr3_nt: TGTGCCAGCAGCTGGACTAGCGCCTACAATGAGCAGTTCTTC
j_call: TRBJ2-1
d_call: TRBD2
clone_size: NA
v_call: TRBV6-1

cdr3_aa: CASSFTGTGELFF
cdr3_nt: TGTGCCAGCAGCTTTACAGGGACCGGGGAGCTGTTTTTT
j_call: TRBJ2-2
d_call: NA
clone_size: NA
v_call: TRBV28

cdr3_aa: CASSESLLSGANVLTF
cdr3_nt: TGTGCCAGCAGTGAATCGCTCCTCTCTGGGGCCAACGTCCTGACTTTC
j_call: TRBJ2-6
d_call: NA
clone_size: once
v_call: TRBV6-4

cdr3_aa: CASSLQGLGGYTF
cdr3_nt: TGTGCCAGCAGTCTACAGGGTTTGGGTGGCTACACCTTC
j_call: TRBJ1-2
d_call: NA
clone_size: NA
v_call: TRBV5-8

cdr3_aa: CASSYQGEDSNQPQHF
cdr3_nt: TGTGCCAGCAGTTATCAGGGGGAGGATTCCAATCAGCCCCAGCATTTT
j_call: TRBJ1-5
d_call: TRBD1
clone_size: NA
v_call: TRBV6-5

cdr3_aa: CASSLGGDGNQPQHF
cdr3_nt: TGTGCCAGCAGCTTAGGAGGAGATGGCAATCAGCCCCAGCATTTT
j_call: TRBJ1-5
d_call: NA
clone_size: NA
v_call: TRBV7-2

cdr3_aa: CASNKLGHMNTEAFF
cdr3_nt: TGTGCCAGCAATAAGCTGGGACACATGAACACTGAAGCTTTCTTT
j_call: TRBJ1-1
d_call: NA
clone_size: NA
v_call: TRBV7-9

cdr3_aa: CASSLGVEIGEQYF
cdr3_nt: TGTGCCAGCAGCTTGGGAGTCGAAATCGGCGAGCAGTACTTC
j_call: TRBJ2-7
d_call: NA
clone_size: NA
v_call: TRBV5-4

cdr3_aa: CASSLGGSETQYF
cdr3_nt: TGTGCCAGCAGTCTCGGGGGTTCGGAGACCCAGTACTTC
j_call: TRBJ2-5
d_call: NA
clone_size: NA
v_call: TRBV9

cdr3_aa: CSVESQGRQTQYF
cdr3_nt: TGCAGCGTTGAAAGCCAGGGGAGGCAGACCCAGTACTTC
j_call: TRBJ2-5
d_call: NA
clone_size: NA
v_call: TRBV29-1

cdr3_aa: CASSLKQDSPLHF
cdr3_nt: TGCGCCAGCAGCTTAAAACAGGATTCACCCCTCCACTTT
j_call: TRBJ1-6
d_call: NA
clone_size: NA
v_call: TRBV5-1

cdr3_aa: CASSDSLGWAQYF
cdr3_nt: TGTGCCAGCAGTGACTCATTGGGATGGGCGCAGTATTTT
j_call: TRBJ2-3
d_call: NA
clone_size: NA
v_call: TRBV6-4

cdr3_aa: CASTSTGGYEQYF
cdr3_nt: TGTGCCAGCACCTCGACAGGGGGCTACGAGCAGTACTTC
j_call: TRBJ2-7
d_call: TRBD1
clone_size: NA
v_call: TRBV25-1

cdr3_aa: CASSNLRGNRDGYTF
cdr3_nt: TGTGCCAGCAGCAACCTAAGGGGGAATAGAGACGGCTACACCTTC
j_call: TRBJ1-2
d_call: NA
clone_size: NA
v_call: TRBV5-6

cdr3_aa: CASSAGTYTGELFF
cdr3_nt: TGTGCCAGCAGCGCCGGGACATACACCGGGGAGCTGTTTTTT
j_call: TRBJ2-2
d_call: NA
clone_size: NA
v_call: TRBV9

cdr3_aa: CASSDRTGWETQYF
cdr3_nt: TGTGCCAGCAGTGATCGGACAGGGTGGGAGACCCAGTACTTC
j_call: TRBJ2-5
d_call: TRBD1
clone_size: NA
v_call: TRBV6-1

cdr3_aa: CASSPLPASSYNSPLHF
cdr3_nt: TGCGCCAGCAGCCCTCTCCCAGCGAGCTCCTATAATTCACCCCTCCACTTT
j_call: TRBJ1-6
d_call: NA
clone_size: NA
v_call: TRBV4-1

cdr3_aa: CASSQRGDRDYNEQFF
cdr3_nt: TGTGCCAGCAGCCAACGTGGGGACAGGGATTACAATGAGCAGTTCTTC
j_call: TRBJ2-1
d_call: TRBD1
clone_size: once
v_call: TRBV4-2

cdr3_aa: CAISDGNNEQFF
cdr3_nt: TGTGCCATCAGTGACGGGAACAATGAGCAGTTCTTC
j_call: TRBJ2-1
d_call: NA
clone_size: NA
v_call: TRBV10-3

cdr3_aa: CASSTFGGTGELFF
cdr3_nt: TGTGCCAGCAGCACATTCGGGGGCACCGGGGAGCTGTTTTTT
j_call: TRBJ2-2
d_call: NA
clone_size: few
v_call: TRBV2

cdr3_aa: CSVEFAPGTGNTGELFF
cdr3_nt: TGCAGCGTCGAATTTGCTCCCGGGACAGGAAACACCGGGGAGCTGTTTTTT
j_call: TRBJ2-2
d_call: TRBD1
clone_size: NA
v_call: TRBV29-1

cdr3_aa: CASSHQTGPNQPQHF
cdr3_nt: TGCGCCAGCAGCCACCAGACAGGTCCGAATCAGCCCCAGCATTTT
j_call: TRBJ1-5
d_call: NA
clone_size: few
v_call: TRBV4-1

cdr3_aa: CASSLDRGDEKLFF
cdr3_nt: TGTGCCAGCAGCCTAGACAGGGGTGATGAAAAACTGTTTTTT
j_call: TRBJ1-4
d_call: TRBD1
clone_size: NA
v_call: TRBV5-4

cdr3_aa: CASSKVVVGTNYGYTF
cdr3_nt: TGTGCCAGCAGCAAAGTGGTTGTAGGAACTAACTATGGCTACACCTTC
j_call: TRBJ1-2
d_call: NA
clone_size: NA
v_call: TRBV21-1